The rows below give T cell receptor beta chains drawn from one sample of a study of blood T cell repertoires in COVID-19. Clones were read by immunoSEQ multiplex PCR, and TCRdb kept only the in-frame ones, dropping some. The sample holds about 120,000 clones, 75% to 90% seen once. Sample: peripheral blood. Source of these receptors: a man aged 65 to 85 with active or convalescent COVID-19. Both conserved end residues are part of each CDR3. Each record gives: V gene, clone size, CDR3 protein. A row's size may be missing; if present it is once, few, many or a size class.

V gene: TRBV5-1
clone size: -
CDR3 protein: CASSLGSTSSSYEQYF

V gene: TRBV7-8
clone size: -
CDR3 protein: CASSPRASGFEQFF

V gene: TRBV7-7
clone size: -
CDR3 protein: CASSEGGQGVYEQYF

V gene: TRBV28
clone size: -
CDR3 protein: CASSLRVGPQHF

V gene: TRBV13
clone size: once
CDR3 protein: CARRPGGGLTYEQYF

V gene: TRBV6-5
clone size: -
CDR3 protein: CASSYDRNQPQHF

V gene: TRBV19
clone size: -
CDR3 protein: CASSSRGQGNYEQYF

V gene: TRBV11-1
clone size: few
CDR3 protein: CASSLGIDNEQFF

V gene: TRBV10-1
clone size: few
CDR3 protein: CASSDRVTSEQYF

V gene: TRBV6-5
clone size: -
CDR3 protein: CASTPGQSRGEQYF